Reported below is one TCR beta chain. Its antigen is not known. This sample is part of a study of cytomegalovirus exposure and HLA in healthy donors. The PCR used 60 Vbeta and 13 Jbeta primers. The table came from immunoSEQ multiplex PCR; TCRdb's copy has only in-frame clones and leaves some out. The sample shows 35,000 to 50,000 clones, about 84% of them seen only once. V was cut by 1 base and J by 5 bases, with 12 bases left in between. The CDR3 is made up of 16 amino acids. Germline CDR1 MGHDK, CDR2 SYGVNS. Overall study findings and caveats: TCR beta chain V- and J-gene trimming was linked, in a later analysis, to a missense variant in DCLRE1C. Most TCR beta V segments were productive about 87% or about 30% of the time in an earlier analysis. The later analysis indicated that the majority of CMV-associated TCR beta chains appeared HLA-restricted.

The sample consisted of PBMCs. The V gene is TRBV25-1, the J gene TRBJ1-6, with a weak D call TRBD1 (5 bases). The clonotype originates from a man aged 50 or older in good health and CMV-seronegative. CDR3 in DNA: TGTGCCAGCAGTGAATTTCCCAGGGTAGATAATTCACCCCTCCACTTT. Residues: CASSEFPRVDNSPLHF.